These T cell receptor beta chains were read from a single sample in a study of cytomegalovirus exposure and HLA in healthy donors. Measured with immunoSEQ multiplex PCR; TCRdb has only the in-frame clones, and not every one. The sample contains roughly 74,000 clones, 78% of which appear only once. Sequences were obtained from PBMCs. The receptors originated from a man aged 40-55 years in good health and CMV-seronegative. CDR3s include the opening cysteine and the closing phenylalanine or tryptophan. A D gene is named only where the DNA matches it firmly. Rows may omit the clone size; those that give it use once, few, many or a size class.

few,TRBJ1-4,TRBV27,15,NA,CASSFGGATNEKLFF,TGTGCCAGCAGTTTTGGGGGCGCAACTAATGAAAAACTGTTTTTT
NA,TRBJ1-2,TRBV4-2,15,NA,CASSQASSSNYGYTF,TGTGCCAGCAGCCAAGCGTCGAGTTCTAACTATGGCTACACCTTC
NA,TRBJ1-1,TRBV7-9,15,NA,CASSLGRGIGTEAFF,TGTGCCAGCAGCTTAGGCAGGGGCATTGGCACTGAAGCTTTCTTT
NA,TRBJ1-4,TRBV2,12,NA,CASSVEGEKLFF,TGTGCCAGCAGTGTTGAGGGAGAAAAACTGTTTTTT
NA,TRBJ1-2,TRBV5-4,15,TRBD1,CASSPPGQVSPGYTF,TGTGCCAGCAGCCCGCCGGGACAGGTGTCGCCTGGCTACACCTTC
NA,TRBJ1-1,TRBV7-9,16,NA,CASSLAGRGLNTEAFF,TGTGCCAGCAGCTTAGCCGGGCGGGGTTTGAACACTGAAGCTTTCTTT
NA,TRBJ2-5,TRBV11-2,13,NA,CASSPQGRQTQYF,TGTGCCAGCAGCCCCCAGGGGCGTCAGACCCAGTACTTC
once,TRBJ2-1,TRBV2,14,NA,CASSPRTGSNEQFF,TGTGCCAGCAGCCCGAGGACTGGCTCCAATGAGCAGTTCTTC
NA,TRBJ2-7,TRBV4-1,16,TRBD1,CASSQNDRGRTYEQYF,TGCGCCAGCAGCCAAAACGACAGGGGGCGGACCTACGAGCAGTACTTC
once,TRBJ2-2,TRBV18,15,TRBD1,CASSADRVRTGELFF,TGTGCCAGCTCAGCTGACAGGGTGCGAACCGGGGAGCTGTTTTTT
NA,TRBJ2-2,TRBV2,14,TRBD2,CASAPTSVTGELFF,TGTGCCAGTGCTCCTACTAGCGTAACCGGGGAGCTGTTTTTT
NA,TRBJ2-2,TRBV2,11,NA,CAIQGGGELFF,TGTGCCATCCAGGGTGGGGGGGAGCTGTTTTTT
once,TRBJ2-1,TRBV7-3,15,NA,CASSLNPRAYNEQFF,TGTGCCAGCAGCTTAAACCCCAGGGCCTACAATGAGCAGTTCTTC
once,TRBJ2-1,TRBV15,16,TRBD2,CATSRPSSGRADEQFF,TGTGCCACCAGCAGACCAAGTAGCGGGAGGGCCGATGAGCAGTTCTTC
NA,TRBJ2-1,TRBV18,15,TRBD2,CASSSDHTSGIEQFF,TGTGCCAGCTCATCGGATCATACTAGCGGGATTGAGCAGTTCTTC
once,TRBJ2-7,TRBV7-9,13,NA,CASSSGRLMAQYF,TGTGCCAGCAGCTCGGGAAGGCTGATGGCGCAGTACTTC
NA,TRBJ1-1,TRBV6-6,16,NA,CASTPRKGESNTEAFF,TGTGCCAGCACCCCTCGGAAGGGGGAATCGAACACTGAAGCTTTCTTT
once,TRBJ2-7,TRBV14,17,NA,CASSQDRLGGRSYEQYF,TGTGCCAGCAGCCAAGATAGGTTAGGGGGACGATCCTACGAGCAGTACTTC
NA,TRBJ1-5,TRBV6-6,15,TRBD1,CASSGPGQGDQPQHF,TGTGCCAGCAGCGGGCCGGGACAGGGGGATCAGCCCCAGCATTTT
NA,TRBJ2-7,TRBV27,16,NA,CASSLSSGGLSYEQYF,TGTGCCAGCAGTTTATCATCTGGCGGTCTCTCCTACGAGCAGTACTTC
NA,TRBJ2-7,TRBV5-1,17,TRBD2,CASSRTSGGLSSYEQYF,TGCGCCAGCAGCAGGACTAGCGGGGGCCTGAGCTCCTACGAGCAGTACTTC
NA,TRBJ2-7,TRBV10-3,13,TRBD2,CATGLAGANEQYF,TGTGCCACGGGACTAGCGGGAGCTAACGAGCAGTACTTC
NA,TRBJ1-5,TRBV6-5,14,NA,CASSYTQGNQPQHF,TGTGCCAGCAGTTACACGCAGGGGAATCAGCCCCAGCATTTT
NA,TRBJ2-5,TRBV5-1,13,NA,CASSLAGGETQYF,TGCGCCAGCAGCTTGGCAGGGGGGGAGACCCAGTACTTC
NA,TRBJ2-1,TRBV19,14,TRBD1,CASTQRGRGREQFF,TGTGCCAGTACCCAAAGGGGCAGGGGGCGTGAGCAGTTCTTC
NA,TRBJ1-2,TRBV9,14,NA,CASSVDRKNYGYTF,TGTGCCAGCAGCGTGGACAGAAAGAACTATGGCTACACCTTC
NA,TRBJ2-1,TRBV6-6,13,TRBD1,CASTGTANNEQFF,TGTGCCAGCACCGGGACAGCTAACAATGAGCAGTTCTTC
NA,TRBJ2-7,TRBV11-3,14,NA,CASSPRGGSYEQYF,TGTGCCAGCAGCCCTAGGGGAGGCTCCTACGAGCAGTACTTC
NA,TRBJ2-2,TRBV19,13,TRBD1,CAIKTGITGELFF,TGTGCCATTAAGACAGGGATCACCGGGGAGCTGTTTTTT
NA,TRBJ1-5,TRBV6-6,14,TRBD1,CASSPQGEDQPQHF,TGTGCCAGCAGTCCACAGGGGGAAGATCAGCCCCAGCATTTT
once,TRBJ2-7,TRBV4-1,15,NA,CASSQGQVLAYEQYF,TGCGCCAGCAGCCAAGGACAGGTCTTAGCCTACGAGCAGTACTTC
NA,TRBJ1-2,TRBV2,13,NA,CASSPAGAYGYTF,TGTGCCAGCAGTCCAGCAGGGGCATATGGCTACACCTTC
NA,TRBJ2-4,TRBV5-1,15,TRBD1,CASSFGQGAGNIQYF,TGCGCCAGCAGCTTTGGACAGGGGGCAGGAAACATTCAGTACTTC
NA,TRBJ2-5,TRBV18,14,NA,CATIGAGSQETQYF,TGTGCCACCATTGGTGCGGGGTCCCAAGAGACCCAGTACTTC
NA,TRBJ1-3,TRBV18,15,NA,CASSPGPGSGNTIYF,TGTGCCAGCTCACCAGGGCCAGGCTCTGGAAACACCATATATTTT
NA,TRBJ1-2,TRBV19,14,NA,CASSIDRVKQGYTF,TGTGCCAGTAGTATAGACAGGGTTAAACAAGGCTACACCTTC
once,TRBJ1-4,TRBV5-1,15,NA,CASSSRGQPNEKLFF,TGCGCCAGCAGCTCGAGAGGACAGCCTAATGAAAAACTGTTTTTT
once,TRBJ2-7,TRBV11-2,14,TRBD1,CASSLIKDRYEQYF,TGTGCCAGCAGCTTAATCAAGGACAGGTACGAGCAGTACTTC
few,TRBJ1-1,TRBV10-3,14,NA,CAISESVGNTEAFF,TGTGCCATCAGTGAGTCAGTCGGGAACACTGAAGCTTTCTTT
few,TRBJ1-1,TRBV10-1,15,NA,CASSLAGVSSTEAFF,TGCGCCAGCAGCCTAGCGGGGGTTTCGAGCACTGAAGCTTTCTTT
few,TRBJ2-2,TRBV29-1,12,NA,CSASQVLGELFF,TGCAGCGCGTCACAGGTTCTCGGGGAGCTGTTTTTT
once,TRBJ2-3,TRBV4-1,17,NA,CASSQGSRSGGTDTQYF,TGCGCCAGCAGCCAAGGCTCTCGCTCAGGAGGGACAGATACGCAGTATTTT
NA,TRBJ1-2,TRBV28,14,NA,CASSFNSANYGYTF,TGTGCCAGCAGTTTTAACTCCGCTAACTATGGCTACACCTTC